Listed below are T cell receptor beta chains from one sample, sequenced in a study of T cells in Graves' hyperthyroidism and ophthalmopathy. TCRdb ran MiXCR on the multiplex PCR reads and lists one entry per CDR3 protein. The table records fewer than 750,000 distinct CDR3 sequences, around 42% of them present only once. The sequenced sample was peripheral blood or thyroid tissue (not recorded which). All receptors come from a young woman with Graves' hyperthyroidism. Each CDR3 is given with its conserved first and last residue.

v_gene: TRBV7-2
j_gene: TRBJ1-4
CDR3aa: CASSPDSVATNEKLFF

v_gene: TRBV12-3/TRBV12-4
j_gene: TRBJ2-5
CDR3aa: CASSLGRVNEKLYF

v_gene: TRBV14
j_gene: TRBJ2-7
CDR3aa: CASSPRGQADYEQYF

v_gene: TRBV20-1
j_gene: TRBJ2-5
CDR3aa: CSARELLAGGGETQYF

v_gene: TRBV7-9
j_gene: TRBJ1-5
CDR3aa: CASSFPGTSGYNEPQHF

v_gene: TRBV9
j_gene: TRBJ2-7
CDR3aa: CASSGRSDEQYF

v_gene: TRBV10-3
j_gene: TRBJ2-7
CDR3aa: CAITGTRTYEQYF

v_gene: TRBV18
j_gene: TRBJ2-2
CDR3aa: CASSDRGGDTGELFF

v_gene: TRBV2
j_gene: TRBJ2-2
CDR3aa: CASSLTPGGLAGGTGELFF

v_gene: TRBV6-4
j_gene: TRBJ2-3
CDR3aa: CASSKGTSDTDTQCF

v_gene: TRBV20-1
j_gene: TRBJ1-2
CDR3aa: CSARPDPGQGLYGYTF

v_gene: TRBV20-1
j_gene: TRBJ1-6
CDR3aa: CSAREEGKENSPLHF

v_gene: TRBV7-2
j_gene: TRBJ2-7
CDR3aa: CASSPGVPAYEQYF

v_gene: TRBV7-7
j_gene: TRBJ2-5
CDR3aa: CASAGTSKETQYF

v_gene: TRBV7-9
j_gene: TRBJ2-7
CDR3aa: CATQYGISYEQYF

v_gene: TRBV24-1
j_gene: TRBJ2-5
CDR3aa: CAERQVQETQYF

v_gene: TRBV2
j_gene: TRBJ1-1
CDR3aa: CAYTLGGLIPTEAFF

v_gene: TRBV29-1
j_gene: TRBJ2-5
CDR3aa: CSVKQGGTWETQYF

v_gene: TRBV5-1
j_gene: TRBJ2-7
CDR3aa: CASSPRLASYEQYF

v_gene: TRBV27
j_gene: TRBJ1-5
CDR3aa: CASSYQGYQPQHF

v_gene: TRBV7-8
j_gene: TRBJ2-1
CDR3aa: CASSKGVEQFF

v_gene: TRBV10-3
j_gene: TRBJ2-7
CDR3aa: CAIRSGTGDYEQYF

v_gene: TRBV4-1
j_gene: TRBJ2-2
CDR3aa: CASSLGGQANTGELFF

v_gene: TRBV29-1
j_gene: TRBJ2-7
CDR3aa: CSTTGGLSDKYF

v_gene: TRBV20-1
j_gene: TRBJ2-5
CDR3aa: CSASGDRGIEETQYF

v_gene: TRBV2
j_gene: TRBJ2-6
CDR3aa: CASRTPWTAGANVLTF

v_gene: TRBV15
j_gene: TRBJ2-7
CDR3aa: CATSSPGRREASYEQYF

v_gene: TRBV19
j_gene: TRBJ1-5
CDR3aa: CASSMGQGPQPQHF

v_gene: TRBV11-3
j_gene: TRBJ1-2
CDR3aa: CASSNRRTEKYGYTF

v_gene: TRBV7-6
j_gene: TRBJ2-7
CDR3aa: CASSRGAHEQYF

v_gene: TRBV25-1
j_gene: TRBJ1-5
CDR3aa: CASVQGSQPQHF

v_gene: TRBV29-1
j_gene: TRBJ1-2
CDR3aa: CSTEAGYGYTF

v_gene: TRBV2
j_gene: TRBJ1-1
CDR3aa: CASRPGRLNTEAFF

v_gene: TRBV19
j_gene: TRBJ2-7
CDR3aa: CASSMYGGSGYEQYF

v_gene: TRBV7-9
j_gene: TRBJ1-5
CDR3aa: CASSLGSSQPQHF

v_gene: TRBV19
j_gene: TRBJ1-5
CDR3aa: CASSLDRGGSQPQHF

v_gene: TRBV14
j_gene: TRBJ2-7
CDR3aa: CASSQGAPTLYEQYF

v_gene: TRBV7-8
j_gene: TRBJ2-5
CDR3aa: CASSPREGRVETQYF

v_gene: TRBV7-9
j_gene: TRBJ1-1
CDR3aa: CASSLASGPSTEAFF

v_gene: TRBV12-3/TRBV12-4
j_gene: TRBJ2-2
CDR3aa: CASSPNAGSPSRDRTGELFF

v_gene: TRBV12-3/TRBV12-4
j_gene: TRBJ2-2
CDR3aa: CASSPTRTAGELFF

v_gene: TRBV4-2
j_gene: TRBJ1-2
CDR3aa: CASSQRQDGNYGYTF

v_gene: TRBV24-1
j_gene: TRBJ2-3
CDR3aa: CATSDSRTLTDTQYF

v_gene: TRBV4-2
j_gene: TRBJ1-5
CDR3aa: CASSQRTRDNQPQHF

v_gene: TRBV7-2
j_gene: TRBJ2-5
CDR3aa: CASSPSGNRGQTQYF

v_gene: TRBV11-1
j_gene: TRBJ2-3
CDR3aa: CASSQVAPSTDTQYF

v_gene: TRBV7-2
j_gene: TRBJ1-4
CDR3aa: CASSPWWGQTNEKLFF

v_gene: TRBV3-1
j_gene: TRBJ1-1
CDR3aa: CASSSSGTGEAFF

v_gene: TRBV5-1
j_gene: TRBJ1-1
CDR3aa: CASSFARFTEAFF

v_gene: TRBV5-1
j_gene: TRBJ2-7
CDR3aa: CASSPGPAGQPNEQYF

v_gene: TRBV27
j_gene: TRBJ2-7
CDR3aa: CASRSPWGPSMCEQYF

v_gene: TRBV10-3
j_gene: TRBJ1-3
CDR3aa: CAISEAIPPDRGRNTIYF

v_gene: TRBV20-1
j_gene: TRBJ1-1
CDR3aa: CSANDRDRATEAFF

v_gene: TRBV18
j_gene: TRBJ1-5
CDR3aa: CASSPGTGGGNQPQHF

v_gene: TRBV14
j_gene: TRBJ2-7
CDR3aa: CASSYSGGLSYEQYF

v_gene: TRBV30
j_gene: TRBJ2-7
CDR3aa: CAWIPRTSGFHEQYF